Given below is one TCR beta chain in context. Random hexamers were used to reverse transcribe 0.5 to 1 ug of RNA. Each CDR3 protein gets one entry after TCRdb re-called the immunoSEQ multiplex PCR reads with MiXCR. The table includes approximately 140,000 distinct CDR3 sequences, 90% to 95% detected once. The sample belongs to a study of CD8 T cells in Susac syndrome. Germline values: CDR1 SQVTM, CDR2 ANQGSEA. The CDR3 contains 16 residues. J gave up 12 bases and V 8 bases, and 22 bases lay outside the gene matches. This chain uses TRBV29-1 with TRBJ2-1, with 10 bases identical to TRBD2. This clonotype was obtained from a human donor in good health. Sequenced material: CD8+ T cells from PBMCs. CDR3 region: CSPVFRTSGGESGQFF. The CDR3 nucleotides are TGCAGCCCAGTCTTCCGGACTAGCGGAGGGGAAAGTGGGCAGTTCTTC.